Following are 9 T cell receptor beta chains from one sample sequenced in a study of human T cells and chemical hapten exposure (dated by TCRdb to the early 2020s). Receptor amplification or capture employed RACE. TCRdb lists the instrument as NextSeq 500. The public reads were run again by TCRdb, first through fastp at Q25 and then through MiXCR, and only productive beta chains were kept. Merged by CDR3 protein, the rows form single entries marked with the most common genes and DNA. The sample yields 120,000 to 150,000 distinct CDR3 sequences; 10% to 15% were counted once. Jointly, the top ten make up roughly 1.4% of the sample. The time point label for this specimen denotes: patch test 2, 6 weeks after DPC sensitization. In light of the paper, this sample's treatment or condition label describes: therapeutic diphenylcyclopropenone sensitization with weekly scalp DPC. Sample: whole blood, taken in connection with sensitization to the hapten diphenylcyclopropenone (DPC). Receptors originate from a woman aged 45-59 years with alopecia areata. Some clones in this sample may be carry-over from other donors' samples.

The chain employs TRBV2 and TRBJ2-7, with 12 bases that match TRBD2. The CDR3 consists of 12 residues. Trimming removed 11 bases from V and 4 bases from J; junction bases left unmatched: 3. Germline CDR1 reads SNHLY; CDR2 reads FYNNEI. CDR3 nucleotide sequence: TGTGCCGGTGGACTAGCGGGGTACGAGCAGTACTTC. It codes for CAGGLAGYEQYF.

This clonotype came up a few times. The rearrangement links TRBV19 to TRBJ1-2; TRBD1 agrees at 8 bases. Unmatched junction bases numbered 12, after V lost 6 bases and J lost 3 bases. CDR1 is LNHDA and CDR2 is SQIVND in the germline V gene (reference sequence). CDR3 length: 16 residues. CDR3 DNA: TGTGCCAGTAGCCCCGGACAGGGAAGACTTGACTATGGCTACACCTTC. It specifies CASSPGQGRLDYGYTF.

There are a few counts of this clonotype. The chain uses TRBV12-3 or TRBV12-4 and TRBJ2-4; D is ambiguous. This CDR3 comprises 12 residues. The germline V and J ends were trimmed by 5 bases and 15 bases, with 17 bases remaining between them. CDR3 bases: TGTGCCAGCAGTAGGCTAGGAGAGTCCTGGTACTTC. Encoded protein: CASSRLGESWYF.

This clonotype was counted ten times or more. The rearrangement joins TRBV7-3 to TRBJ2-2; tentatively, D is TRBD1 (6 bases). Germline CDR1 SGHTA, CDR2 FQGTGA. CDR3 size: 15 residues. V shed 3 bases and J shed 0 bases, with 8 bases lying between them. The CDR3 coding sequence is TGTGCCAGCAGCTTGCAGGGGCCGAACACCGGGGAGCTGTTTTTT. This gives the protein CASSLQGPNTGELFF.

The table lists this clonotype with a few counts. The chain employs TRBV6-5 and TRBJ2-1, with D tentatively TRBD1 (6 bases). The CDR3 spans 16 residues. Trimming shortened V by 4 bases and J by 0 bases, and 13 bases separated the two germline ends. Germline values: CDR1 MNHEY, CDR2 SVGAGI. In nucleotides, the CDR3 is TGTGCCAGCAGTTCCCGGGACACCCTCTCCTACAATGAGCAGTTCTTC. Amino acid sequence: CASSSRDTLSYNEQFF.

This clonotype was seen a few times. The chain joins TRBV9 to TRBJ2-7; D uncertain. V shed 2 bases and J shed 3 bases, with 21 bases lying between them. The CDR3 runs 17 residues. CDR1 and CDR2 (germline): SGDLS, YYNGEE. CDR3 DNA: TGTGCCAGCAGCGTTGAACTGGCGGTTGGGTCCCTCTACGAGCAGTACTTC. Translating it yields CASSVELAVGSLYEQYF.

The rearrangement joins TRBV29-1 to TRBJ2-5; D possibly matches TRBD1 or TRBD2 (5 bases each). Germline V gene lookup returns CDR1 SQVTM and CDR2 ANQGSEA. CDR3 length equals 13 residues. V was clipped by 7 bases and J by 1 base, with 13 bases between them. The CDR3 bases are TGCAGCGGACGTCGAGGGGCCCAAGAGACCCAGTACTTC. This encodes CSGRRGAQETQYF.

This clonotype showed up just a few times. The genes are TRBV7-2 and TRBJ2-1; 8 nucleotides line up with TRBD1. Trimming removed 5 bases from V and 9 bases from J; junction bases left unmatched: 3. Germline-derived CDR1 and CDR2 are SGHTA and FQGNSA. There are 12 residues in the CDR3. This CDR3 is CASSLDRAEQFF. The CDR3 coding sequence is TGTGCCAGCAGCCTGGACAGGGCTGAGCAGTTCTTC.

There are many counts of this clonotype. V usage is TRBV5-4 and J usage is TRBJ2-3; 13 nucleotides agree with TRBD2. This CDR3 spans 16 amino acids. With 5 bases clipped from V and 4 bases from J, the junction kept 7 bases outside the gene matches. Germline V lookup: CDR1 SGHNT, CDR2 YYREEE (reference sequence). The CDR3 coding sequence is TGTGCCAGCAGGCGGACTAGCGGGAGTCTCGCAGATACGCAGTATTTT. This codes for CASRRTSGSLADTQYF.